This TCR beta chain comes out of a study of human T cells and chemical hapten exposure. Trimming took 6 bases from V and 3 from J, leaving 14 bases between them. The CDR3 is 15 residues long. Per the germline V gene, CDR1 is MNHEY and CDR2 is SVGEGT. This clonotype was detected only a few times. Its cognate antigen is unknown. The time point: patch test 1, 2 weeks after DPC sensitization. Treatment specified: therapeutic diphenylcyclopropenone sensitization with weekly scalp DPC. Each donor was an alopecia patient between 18 and 70 years of age who qualified for DPC. The library tagged each cDNA molecule with unique molecular identifiers. MiXCR was run by TCRdb on the RACE reads, yielding one entry per CDR3 protein. Of 75,000 to 100,000 distinct CDR3 sequences listed, roughly 12% were seen once; the top ten hold over 2%. Study-wide points: TCRs at a frequency above 1 in 1000 stayed unchanged with DPC sensitization. Expanded TCR counts at PT1 went up together with patch test score, a positive correlation.

Sequenced material: whole blood, taken in connection with sensitization to the hapten diphenylcyclopropenone (DPC). V and J are TRBV6-2 or TRBV6-3 and TRBJ2-2, with D perhaps TRBD1 (5 bases). This receptor was obtained from a woman aged 40 to 50 with alopecia areata. Some clones in this sample may be carry-over from other donors' samples. CDR3 nucleotides: TGTGCCAGCAGCTTAGGGGTATCGGACACCGGGGAGCTGTTTTTT. This sequence encodes CASSLGVSDTGELFF.